This record looks at one T cell receptor (beta chain) sequence and its context. Germline CDR1 and CDR2: MDHEN and SYDVKM. The CDR3 length is 15 residues. V lost 7 bases and J lost 3, with 18 bases in between. This sample is part of a study of blood T cell repertoires in COVID-19. Adults between roughly 18 and 95 years of age took part from some 25 US areas. The recovered donors of Cohort 3 showed two negative PCRs, clearance, or symptom resolution. Libraries were prepared by immunoSEQ multiplex PCR; TCRdb keeps only in-frame clonotypes and omits some of them. The sample includes about 390,000 clones, approximately 90% seen only once; the top ten take 10%.

The clonotype originates from a woman aged 50 to 60 who had recovered from COVID-19. The sequenced material came from PBMCs or T cells enriched from blood (not recorded which). This chain uses TRBV28 with TRBJ1-2; a weak D match, TRBD1 (5 bases). The CDR3 DNA follows: TGTGCCAGCACCCTGCGCGCTGGGGCCTACTATGGCTACACCTTC. This codes for CASTLRAGAYYGYTF.